This TCR beta chain was found in a study of T cells in Graves' hyperthyroidism and ophthalmopathy (dated by TCRdb to about 2019). The study in broad terms: Peripheral blood was collected at initial diagnosis, before any treatment. After sampling, hyperthyroidism patients received methimazole starting at 30 mg daily, and ophthalmopathy patients received high-dose intravenous methylprednisolone. The paper reports TCR Vbeta CDR3 sequencing of fewer than 150 peripheral blood samples: fewer than 50 ophthalmopathy, over 70 hyperthyroidism and around 17 progressor patients. In over five Graves' hyperthyroidism patients, the study also compared T-cell repertoires from thyroid tissue with T-cell repertoires from blood. TCR V-J signatures able to tell the groups apart were searched for in a discovery cohort of 100 patients, of whom roughly 42 had Graves' ophthalmopathy and 57 had stable Graves' hyperthyroidism. An independent validation cohort of some 18 hyperthyroidism patients and over 15 patients who later progressed to ophthalmopathy tested prospective prediction of ophthalmopathy. The 80 to 100 discovery patients were randomly divided into training and test sets at a 7:3 ratio. Study-level results and caveats: No statistical method was used to set the sample size in advance, and investigators knew the group allocation. A 13 V-J signature model separated ophthalmopathy from stable hyperthyroidism, with 87.88% sensitivity and 81.08% specificity in cross-validation and 80%/75% in testing. In validation, the model predicted progression to ophthalmopathy with approximately 71% sensitivity and roughly 72% specificity, a median of roughly seven months before onset. Most expanded thyroid clonotypes (frequency above 0.001) were also detected in blood, a finding suggesting that blood repertoires may reflect thyroid immune responses.

Amplification of TCR beta CDR3 regions was carried out from RNA transcripts. The TCR CDR3 was subjected to a first round of RT-PCR using the HTBI primer set and the Qiagen OneStep RT-PCR kit. The libraries were constructed in a second round of multiplex PCR and then size-selected and purified. The libraries were sequenced on an Illumina HiSeq2000 using paired-end 100 bp reads. As for how the authors treated the data: SOAPnuke was used to process the raw data, removing reads that contained adapters or uncalled bases, had a mean Phred below 15, or lacked an exact match to the constant primer or identifier. COPE v1.2.5 was used to merge the high-quality paired reads, and each unique nucleotide sequence was defined as a clonotype. MiTCR v1.1 was used to align the clonotypes against IMGT TRBV, TRBD and TRBJ reference segments. Analysis was restricted to V-J combinations with a frequency above 0.0001, which covered roughly 99% of repertoires. A TCS score was defined as the ratio between F50 (clonal expansion) and ExV (chaos), using BLOSUM62-based TCRdist between CDR3 peptides within each V-J. Welch's t-statistics and random forest reduced 500 to 650 V-J features to 10 to 15, which were used in a naive Bayes classifier (R e1071). Using fastp trimming at Q25 and MiXCR clonotype assembly, TCRdb reanalyzed the public sequencing data and kept in-frame beta chains. When rows share a CDR3 protein, they turn into one entry using the most common DNA and genes. For this entry, the V and J calls and clone size follow TCRdb and not the study's own pipeline. This sample comprises approximately 640,000 distinct CDR3 sequences, about 18% of them detected only once. The top ten clonotypes cover around 16% of the sample.

Concerning this clonotype: Its antigen is currently not known. No much larger clonotype is one base removed from it; base qualities were not supplied.

Stable Graves' hyperthyroidism was defined as no progression to ophthalmopathy during 18 months of follow-up. The hyperthyroidism patients were between 18 and 65 years old and newly diagnosed, with a disease duration of less than 2 months. The study excluded patients with uncontrolled infections, other autoimmune diseases, pregnancy or lactation. Diagnoses were established on the basis of clinical symptoms, serum thyroxine and TRAb, thyroid ultrasound, and orbital computed tomography. Ficoll-Paque density gradient centrifugation was used to isolate PBMCs from 9.5 to 10 ml of fresh peripheral blood. Trizol reagent was used to extract total RNA, and RNA quality was then checked on an Agilent 2100 Bioanalyzer. The CDR3 contains 14 residues, cysteine and phenylalanine counted. Here the CDR3 DNA is all that survives: 42 bases in frame from base 1. CDR1 and CDR2 are read off the germline V gene (reference sequence) as GTSNPN and SVGIG. V is clipped by 0 bases and J by 4 bases, and the sequence between their germline boundaries is 10 bases long.

This sequence was found in a man aged 45-65 years with Graves' hyperthyroidism. Sequences were obtained from blood. The chain joins TRBV30 to TRBJ1-3; the D gene cannot be resolved reliably. In nucleotide form, the sequence is TGTGCCTGGAGTGTACCGACGAGAGGAAACACCATATATTTT. Protein translation: CAWSVPTRGNTIYF. Here the CDR3 is joined to the reference TRBV30 and TRBJ1-3 genes, and the full variable domain is: SQTIHQWPATLVQPVGSPLSLECTVEGTSNPNLYWYRQAAGRGLQLLFYSVGIGQISSEVPQNLSASRPQDRQFILSSKKLLLSDSGFYLCAWSVPTRGNTIYFGEGSWLTVV.